These 19 T cell receptor beta chains were sequenced from one sample in a study of T cells after yellow fever vaccination. TCRdb recomputed calls from the 5' RACE reads with MiXCR, one row per CDR3 protein. This table has some 300,000 distinct CDR3 sequences, 8.7% appearing once. The material sequenced was CD4+ T cells sorted from PBMCs, taken 5 days after the yellow fever booster vaccination. The receptor set was obtained from a man younger than 35 who received the YFV17D yellow fever vaccine.

This clonotype was counted a few times. The chain uses TRBV12-3 or TRBV12-4 and TRBJ2-3; 7 bases fit TRBD1. V gave up 4 bases and J gave up 0 bases; unmatched junction bases: 7. There are 16 residues in the CDR3. The CDR3 loop is CASSWIQGISTDTQYF. The CDR3 DNA reads TGTGCCAGCAGTTGGATACAGGGGATCAGCACAGATACGCAGTATTTT.

There are a few counts of this clonotype. The chain couples TRBV7-9 to TRBJ2-5; D is undetermined. Trimming cost V 7 bases and J 2 bases, with 8 bases left between them. The CDR3 totals 12 residues. CDR1 is SEHNR, CDR2 FQNEAQ, per germline (reference sequence). The CDR3 DNA sequence: TGTGCCAGCACCGCCCAGCAAGAGACCCAGTACTTC. This codes for CASTAQQETQYF.

This clonotype turned up a few times. The J gene is TRBJ1-2, the V gene TRBV19; D remains unclear. Per germline, CDR1 LNHDA and CDR2 SQIVND (reference sequence). V was trimmed by 1 base and J by 6 bases, leaving 12 bases between them. The CDR3 contains 14 residues. CDR3 amino acids: CASSIVRLKDGYTF. The CDR3 nucleotides are TGTGCCAGTAGTATAGTACGACTTAAAGATGGCTACACCTTC.

At least ten counts were recorded for this clonotype. The rearrangement uses TRBV4-3 and TRBJ1-2; unclear D gene. CDR1 is LGHNA and CDR2 is YSLEER in the germline V gene. Deletions cut 0 bases from V and 2 bases from J, with 10 bases between. The CDR3 loop spans 15 amino acids. The CDR3 region is CASSQDLWQNYGYTF. The DNA for the CDR3 is TGCGCCAGCAGCCAAGATTTATGGCAGAACTATGGCTACACCTTC.

This chain links TRBV5-1 with TRBJ2-5; D call uncertain. Germline loops: CDR1 SGHRS, CDR2 YFSETQ. The length of the CDR3 is 13 residues. V lost 3 bases, J lost 5 bases, and 11 bases lay in between. The CDR3 region is CASSWSYWETQYF. In nucleotides, the CDR3 is TGCGCCAGCAGCTGGTCCTACTGGGAGACCCAGTACTTC.

This chain connects TRBV4-1 to TRBJ2-2, with a possible D match to TRBD2 (6 bases). The CDR3 extends over 18 amino acids. CDR1 is MGHRA and CDR2 is YSYEKL in the germline V gene. V was shortened by 5 bases and J by 4 bases, with 23 bases between the two germline ends. The CDR3 DNA is TGCGCCAGCAGCATCTTACAAGGGCGGGGACGGAGCACCGGGGAGCTGTTTTTT. Its protein product is CASSILQGRGRSTGELFF.

The V gene is TRBV2, the J gene TRBJ1-6; D gene unclear. This CDR3 spans 17 amino acids. Germline V gives CDR1 SNHLY, CDR2 FYNNEI. V was cut by 3 bases and J by 1 base, with 13 bases left in between. The DNA for the CDR3 is TGTGCCAGCAGTGATTTTGGGGTAGCTTCCTATAATTCACCCCTCCACTTT. It encodes CASSDFGVASYNSPLHF.

This clonotype was detected ten times or more. The chain has TRBV27 and TRBJ1-5; no firm D call. Trimming removed 3 bases at V and 0 bases at J, with 9 bases between. The CDR3 has 15 amino acids. Germline values: CDR1 MNHEY, CDR2 SMNVEV (reference sequence). CDR3: CASSFIGNSNQPQHF. In DNA, the CDR3 is TGTGCCAGCAGTTTTATCGGCAATAGCAATCAGCCCCAGCATTTT.

A few counts support this clonotype. The V gene is TRBV28, the J gene TRBJ2-7; TRBD1 or TRBD2 may be the D gene (5 bases each). The CDR3 has 13 amino acids. V was cut by 5 bases and J by 3 bases, with 11 bases left in between. Germline V CDR1 and CDR2: MDHEN, SYDVKM. The DNA for the CDR3 is TGTGCCAGCAGTGGTGTGGGGGTCTACGAGCAGTACGTC. This gives the protein CASSGVGVYEQYV.

This sequence joins TRBV20-1 and TRBJ1-2; D not resolved. Looked up from germline, CDR1 is DFQATT and CDR2 is SNEGSKA (reference sequence). Trimming took 3 bases from V and 0 from J, leaving 8 bases between them. The CDR3 spans 13 residues. The DNA for the CDR3 is TGCAGTGCTAGGCCGACAACTAACTATGGCTACACCTTC. Amino acid sequence: CSARPTTNYGYTF.

With respect to this clonotype: A junction end diverges from the germline sequence, so it may reflect a read error. This chain uses TRBV5-1 with TRBJ2-3; 8 bases line up with TRBD2. Germline V gene lookup returns CDR1 SGHRS and CDR2 YFSETQ. CDR3 length equals 16 residues. The CDR3: CASSLGTRGETDTKYF. The CDR3 DNA reads as TGCGCCAGCAGCTTGGGAACGCGGGGGGAAACAGATACGAAGTATTTT.

V and J are TRBV7-3 and TRBJ2-3; tentative D call: TRBD2 (5 bases). This CDR3 contains 15 residues. V was trimmed by 5 bases and J by 5 bases, leaving 17 bases between them. Germline CDR1 is SGHTA and CDR2 is FQGTGA. CDR3 nucleotide sequence: TGTGCCAGCAGCCCACGAGCCCTACGGGGAGATACGCAGTATTTT. Its protein is CASSPRALRGDTQYF.

The rearrangement joins TRBV20-1 to TRBJ1-5, with no clear D. The V and J ends lost 2 bases and 3 bases respectively, with 8 bases between them. CDR1 is DFQATT and CDR2 is SNEGSKA in the germline V gene (reference sequence). The CDR3 is made up of 13 amino acids. CDR3 sequence: CSARPENNQPQHF. As DNA, the CDR3 is TGCAGTGCTAGACCGGAAAACAATCAGCCCCAGCATTTT.

This clonotype was recorded many times. The chain is built from TRBV5-1 and TRBJ2-3; no clear D gene. Germline V gene lookup returns CDR1 SGHRS and CDR2 YFSETQ. The V end lost 0 bases, the J end lost 0 bases, and 8 bases lay between the germline ends. The CDR3 consists of 15 residues. Here the CDR3 DNA reads TGCGCCAGCAGCTTGGCCGGTGCTAGCACAGATACGCAGTATTTT. Translated: CASSLAGASTDTQYF. Full variable domain (rest looked up from reference TRBV5-1 and TRBJ2-3): KAGVTQTPRYLIKTRGQQVTLSCSPISGHRSVSWYQQTPGQGLQFLFEYFSETQRNKGNFPGRFSGRQFSNSRSEMNVSTLELGDSALYLCASSLAGASTDTQYFGPGTRLTVL.

The sample holds a few counts of this clonotype. The chain has TRBV27 and TRBJ1-5; unclear D gene. In germline, CDR1 is MNHEY, CDR2 SMNVEV (reference sequence). The germline V and J ends were trimmed by 0 bases and 3 bases, with 15 bases remaining between them. This CDR3 comprises 17 residues. The CDR3 loop is CASSLSYRRIDNQPQHF. In DNA, the CDR3 is TGTGCCAGCAGTTTATCGTACAGACGGATTGACAATCAGCCCCAGCATTTT.

The V and J genes are TRBV6-2 or TRBV6-3 and TRBJ2-7; D might be TRBD1 or TRBD2, each matching 5 bases. V was pared by 8 bases and J by 0 bases, with 20 bases between. The CDR3 consists of 16 residues. In germline, CDR1 is MNHEY, CDR2 SVGEGT. The CDR3 region has the DNA TGTGCCAGCGCCTCTCCGGGACGGAAGAGCTCCTACGAGCAGTACTTC. It yields the protein CASASPGRKSSYEQYF.

The chain joins TRBV7-2 to TRBJ2-1; D gene ambiguous. This CDR3 is 12 amino acids long. The germline V gene has CDR1 SGHTA and CDR2 FQGNSA. Deletions cut 5 bases from V and 7 bases from J, with 9 bases between. This chain's CDR3 is CASSQTRNEQFF. The CDR3 region has the DNA TGTGCCAGCAGCCAGACGAGGAATGAGCAGTTCTTC.

In its sample, this clonotype was seen a few times. The J gene is TRBJ2-4, the V gene TRBV7-3; 7 bases map to TRBD1. Germline lookup yields CDR1 SGHTA and CDR2 FQGTGA. The V and J ends lost 5 bases and 0 bases, in that order; junction bases with no gene match: 7. The CDR3 extends over 16 amino acids. The DNA for the CDR3 is TGTGCCAGCAGCAACAGGGGTGGTCTAGCCAAAAACATTCAGTACTTC. Translation: CASSNRGGLAKNIQYF.

This chain joins TRBV9 and TRBJ1-2; D is perhaps TRBD1 (6 bases). The CDR3 spans 14 residues. V lost 2 bases and J 8 bases, leaving 16 bases between the germline ends. CDR1 and CDR2 (germline): SGDLS, YYNGEE. The CDR3 protein is CASSVDGGPLGYTF. As DNA, the CDR3 is TGTGCCAGCAGCGTTGACGGGGGCCCCTTAGGCTACACCTTC.